This passage covers 12 T cell receptor beta chains from one sample sequenced in a study of T cells in tumors after PD-1 blockade. Here immunoSEQ multiplex PCR was the method, and the copy in TCRdb shows in-frame clones only, minus some. The data contain 55,000 to 65,000 clones, around three quarters of them seen just once; the ten biggest clones take up roughly 12%. The sample was PBMCs, taken before anti-PD-1 treatment. The receptors derive from a human donor with basal cell carcinoma.

The chain uses TRBV6-1 and TRBJ1-5, with a tentative D call TRBD1 (5 bases). The CDR3 has 15 residues. Germline V lookup: CDR1 MNHNS, CDR2 SASEGT. V lost 3 bases and J lost 5, with 14 bases in between. The DNA of the CDR3 is TGTGCCAGCAGTGAGTATTGGGGGGGGGATCAGCCCCAGCATTTT. Translating it yields CASSEYWGGDQPQHF.

The rearrangement links TRBV7-8 to TRBJ2-3; tentative D call: TRBD1 (5 bases). V was shortened by 5 bases and J by 2 bases, with 11 bases between the two germline ends. Germline CDR1 SGHVS, CDR2 FQNEAQ. The CDR3 runs 14 residues. CDR3 protein: CASSQGANTDTQYF. The DNA for the CDR3 is TGTGCCAGCAGCCAAGGGGCCAACACAGATACGCAGTATTTT.

This chain links TRBV7-8 with TRBJ2-2, with 10 bases fitting TRBD2. Germline V CDR1 and CDR2: SGHVS, FQNEAQ. The CDR3 loop spans 17 amino acids. The J segment lost 6 bases and the V segment lost 2 bases, leaving 9 bases of the junction unmatched. The chain's CDR3 is CASSLILAGVLAGELFF. Written as DNA, the CDR3 is TGTGCCAGCAGCTTAATCCTAGCGGGGGTGCTGGCCGGGGAGCTGTTTTTT.

The genes are TRBV18 and TRBJ2-5; tentatively, D is TRBD2 (7 bases). The CDR3 contains 14 residues. The V end was cut by 6 bases, the J end by 5 bases, with 16 bases between. Germline-derived CDR1 and CDR2 are KGHSH and LQKENI. CDR3 sequence reads: CASSQGGGRETQYF. Written as DNA, the CDR3 is TGTGCCAGCTCCCAAGGGGGGGGCCGTGAGACCCAGTACTTC. Drawing the rest from reference TRBV18 and TRBJ2-5, the complete variable domain is NAGVMQNPRHLVRRRGQEARLRCSPMKGHSHVYWYRQLPEEGLKFMVYLQKENIIDESGMPKERFSAEFPKEGPSILRIQQVVRGDSAAYFCASSQGGGRETQYFGPGTRLLVL.

The chain carries TRBV6-6 and TRBJ1-3, with 7 bases identical to TRBD1. Losses at the gene ends were 7 bases for V and 0 bases for J; bases not matched to a gene: 6. The CDR3 has 15 amino acids. Germline V gives CDR1 MNHNY, CDR2 SVGAGI (reference sequence). The CDR3 DNA reads TGTGCCAGCAACAAGGGACAGAGCTCTGGAAACACCATATATTTT. Amino acid sequence: CASNKGQSSGNTIYF.

V is TRBV6-5 and J is TRBJ1-2, with D uncertain. The CDR3 is made up of 12 amino acids. Trimming took off 7 bases at V and 3 bases at J, with 9 bases between the two ends. The germline CDR1 and CDR2 sequences are MNHEY and SVGAGI. The CDR3 spells CASTHGDYGYTF. The CDR3 region has the DNA TGTGCCAGCACTCACGGGGACTATGGCTACACCTTC.

V and J are TRBV12-3 or TRBV12-4 and TRBJ2-7; D may be TRBD1 (5 bases). CDR3 length: 12 residues. V shed 6 bases and J shed 4 bases, with 10 bases lying between them. CDR3 nucleotide sequence: TGTGCCAGCAGCCGACAGAGTTACGAGCAGTACTTC. Translated, it gives CASSRQSYEQYF.

The rearrangement uses TRBV19 and TRBJ1-2; possibly TRBD1 for D (5 bases). CDR3 size: 15 residues. V was shortened by 8 bases and J by 0 bases, with 16 bases between the two germline ends. The germline gives CDR1 LNHDA, CDR2 SQIVND (reference sequence). The CDR3 bases are TGTGCCAGTTCGCGTGGACAATCGACTAACTATGGCTACACCTTC. Translating it yields CASSRGQSTNYGYTF.

The rearrangement uses TRBV18 and TRBJ2-5; 7 bases map to TRBD1. The CDR3 is 12 amino acids. V lost 2 bases, J lost 12 bases, and 6 bases stayed unmatched. CDR1 is KGHSH, CDR2 LQKENI, per germline. CDR3 bases: TGTGCCAGCTCACCAGTGACAGGGAATGAGTACTTC. Encoded protein: CASSPVTGNEYF.

The chain recombines TRBV3-1 (or the pseudogene TRBV3-2) with TRBJ2-6; D uncertain. V lost 5 bases and J lost 0, with 14 bases in between. This CDR3 is 17 amino acids long. Germline-derived CDR1 and CDR2 are LGHDT and YNNKEL (reference sequence). As DNA, the CDR3 is TGTGCCAGCAGCGATGGGTTTCTGGGCTCTGGGGCCAACGTCCTGACTTTC. Amino acid sequence: CASSDGFLGSGANVLTF.

This chain connects TRBV6-1 to TRBJ1-4, with 8 bases matching TRBD1. The germline V gene has CDR1 MNHNS and CDR2 SASEGT. The J segment lost 12 bases and the V segment lost 0 bases, leaving 12 bases of the junction unmatched. This CDR3 spans 16 amino acids. CDR3 coding DNA: TGTGCCAGCAGTGAAGCGCTTGGAACAGGGGGTAAAGAACTGTTTTTT. Protein product: CASSEALGTGGKELFF.

This clone was observed a handful of times. The chain employs TRBV12-3 or TRBV12-4 and TRBJ1-5, with D unresolved. The CDR3 spans 12 residues. V lost 8 bases, J lost 1 base, and 6 bases lay in between. Here the CDR3 DNA reads TGTGCCAGCCCCCCAAGCAATCAGCCCCAGCATTTT. Protein sequence: CASPPSNQPQHF.